This entry lists 29 T cell receptor beta chains sequenced from one sample in a study of T cells after yellow fever vaccination. TCRdb itself ran the 5' RACE reads through MiXCR, one entry per CDR3 protein. The sample yields some 600,000 distinct CDR3 sequences, 9% to 15% seen once. Sequenced here: PBMCs, sampled on the day of the yellow fever booster vaccination. All receptors derive from a man younger than 45 who received the YFV17D yellow fever vaccine.

The chain recombines TRBV9 with TRBJ2-1; 8 bases are a match to TRBD2. Germline CDR1 is SGDLS and CDR2 is YYNGEE. V trimming: 4 bases; J trimming: 6 bases; junction bases outside the gene matches: 9. The CDR3 length is 15 residues. This CDR3 reads CASSSSGRGGNEQFF. DNA of the CDR3: TGTGCCAGCAGCTCAAGCGGGAGAGGGGGCAATGAGCAGTTCTTC.

This clonotype was seen ten or more times. The genes are TRBV7-2 and TRBJ2-1; TRBD1 aligns across 9 bases. Germline V gives CDR1 SGHTA, CDR2 FQGNSA. CDR3 length: 15 amino acids. Unmatched junction bases numbered 4, after V lost 1 base and J lost 6 bases. In DNA form, the CDR3 reads TGTGCCAGCAGCTTAGGACAGGGGGTGGGCAATGAGCAGTTCTTC. Translating gives CASSLGQGVGNEQFF.

This clonotype was seen many times. The chain carries TRBV27 and TRBJ2-1, with 7 bases fitting TRBD2. The germline CDR1 and CDR2 sequences are MNHEY and SMNVEV (reference sequence). Trimming removed 3 bases from V and 5 bases from J; junction bases left unmatched: 7. The CDR3 runs to 15 residues. The CDR3 DNA reads TGTGCCAGCAGTTTCGGGCGGGAGTACCACAATGAGCAGTTCTTC. Encoded protein: CASSFGREYHNEQFF.

A few counts support this clonotype. This sequence joins TRBV20-1 and TRBJ2-3, with 12 bases matching TRBD2. This CDR3 has 17 residues. Germline trimming cut 3 bases from V and 1 base from J; bases unmatched to any gene: 8. CDR1 DFQATT and CDR2 SNEGSKA come from the germline V gene (reference sequence). The CDR3 bases are TGCAGTGCTAGCCCACGACTAGCGGGAGAGGGCACAGATACGCAGTATTTT. Translating gives CSASPRLAGEGTDTQYF.

The V gene is TRBV6-2 or TRBV6-3, the J gene TRBJ2-5, with a weak D call TRBD2 (6 bases). V was trimmed by 0 bases and J by 9 bases, leaving 20 bases between them. This CDR3 is 16 amino acids long. CDR1 and CDR2 (germline): MNHEY, SVGEGT. The CDR3 coding sequence is TGTGCCAGCAGTTACTCGCCCGCGCGGGGAGAGACGGCCCAGTACTTC. This sequence encodes CASSYSPARGETAQYF.

This clonotype was counted only a few times. The V gene is TRBV5-1, the J gene TRBJ1-2; possible D gene TRBD1, 5 bases. Per germline, CDR1 SGHRS and CDR2 YFSETQ. The CDR3 loop spans 15 amino acids. Trimming left V 0 bases short and J 1 base short, with 10 bases between. CDR3 in amino acids: CASSLAGGINYGYTF. In nucleotides, the CDR3 is TGCGCCAGCAGCTTGGCTGGGGGAATTAACTATGGCTACACCTTC.

This clonotype has a count of ten or more. V and J are TRBV7-9 and TRBJ1-1; 9 nucleotides line up with TRBD1. V trimming: 0 bases; J trimming: 1 base; junction bases outside the gene matches: 0. This CDR3 contains 15 residues. CDR1 and CDR2 from the germline V gene are SEHNR and FQNEAQ (reference sequence). CDR3 DNA: TGTGCCAGCAGCTTAGCGACAGGGGGGAACACTGAAGCTTTCTTT. Protein sequence: CASSLATGGNTEAFF.

V and J are TRBV9 and TRBJ1-2, with D possibly being TRBD1 (5 bases). CDR3 size: 14 residues. With 3 bases removed from V and 10 bases from J, the gap between germline ends came to 19 bases. Germline loops: CDR1 SGDLS, CDR2 YYNGEE. CDR3 in amino acids: CASSGDSPRGDYTF. The CDR3 DNA sequence: TGTGCCAGCAGCGGCGACAGTCCTCGGGGGGACTACACCTTC. Full variable domain (outside the CDR3, taken from reference TRBV9 and TRBJ1-2): DSGVTQTPKHLITATGQRVTLRCSPRSGDLSVYWYQQSLDQGLQFLIQYYNGEERAKGNILERFSAQQFPDLHSELNLSSLELGDSALYFCASSGDSPRGDYTFGSGTRLTVV.

In its sample, this clonotype was seen a few times. V and J are TRBV29-1 and TRBJ2-1, with TRBD2 identical over 8 bases. The germline gives CDR1 SQVTM, CDR2 ANQGSEA. The ends lost 4 bases at V and 6 bases at J; junction bases unmatched: 14. CDR3 length equals 16 residues. CDR3 sequence (DNA): TGCAGCGTTGCCAGCGGGAGTAGTGTGAATGCCAATGAGCAGTTCTTC. It translates to CSVASGSSVNANEQFF.

V and J are TRBV18 and TRBJ2-7, with no clear D. Trimming pared 3 bases from V and 2 bases from J, leaving 8 bases between. The germline CDR1 and CDR2 sequences are KGHSH and LQKENI. The CDR3 sequence is 13 residues long. CDR3 region: CASSPGITYEQYF. The CDR3 region has the DNA TGTGCCAGCTCACCTGGTATTACCTACGAGCAGTACTTC.

In this sample, this clonotype turned up once. The V gene is TRBV6-1, the J gene TRBJ1-2; D is unresolved. This CDR3 has 13 amino acids. Trimming removed 6 bases from V and 1 base from J, with 9 bases in between. Germline V gene data show CDR1 as MNHNS and CDR2 as SASEGT. The CDR3 DNA reads TGTGCCAGCAGGCTGGCCAGTAACTATGGCTACACCTTC. Translated, it gives CASRLASNYGYTF.

The sample holds a few counts of this clonotype. The chain couples TRBV27 to TRBJ2-7; 10 nucleotides align to TRBD1. This CDR3 is 14 amino acids long. Trimming removed 4 bases from V and 7 bases from J; junction bases left unmatched: 7. Germline V lookup: CDR1 MNHEY, CDR2 SMNVEV (reference sequence). CDR3 sequence: CASSSDRGRGEQYF. Written as DNA, the CDR3 is TGTGCCAGCAGTTCCGACAGGGGGCGAGGGGAGCAGTACTTC.

This clonotype was found a few times. The J gene is TRBJ2-3, the V gene TRBV18, with 14 bases matching TRBD2. Losses at the gene ends were 8 bases for V and 3 bases for J; bases not matched to a gene: 7. The CDR3 is 16 residues long. Per germline, CDR1 KGHSH and CDR2 LQKENI. The CDR3 loop is CASTRGTSGSTDTQYF. CDR3 coding DNA: TGTGCCAGCACGCGCGGGACTAGCGGGAGTACAGATACGCAGTATTTT.

The chain carries TRBV20-1 and TRBJ2-1; 9 bases fit TRBD2. Germline assignment: CDR1 DFQATT and CDR2 SNEGSKA (reference sequence). The CDR3 runs to 14 residues. Losses at the gene ends were 6 bases for V and 7 bases for J; bases not matched to a gene: 10. The CDR3 spells CSAGGREGENEQFF. The CDR3 DNA reads TGCAGTGCCGGGGGGCGGGAGGGAGAGAATGAGCAGTTCTTC.

The chain uses TRBV5-1 and TRBJ1-2; unclear D gene. Looked up from germline, CDR1 is SGHRS and CDR2 is YFSETQ. Trimming stripped 0 bases from V and 6 bases from J, with 9 bases between. CDR3 length: 13 residues. The CDR3 nucleotides read TGCGCCAGCAGCTTGGAGGGCGAAGATGGCTACACCTTC. Its translation: CASSLEGEDGYTF.

The CDR3 loop is CASSVWSENTEAFF. For the CDR3, the DNA is TGTGCCAGCAGCGTATGGTCTGAGAACACTGAAGCTTTCTTT. This sequence joins TRBV9 and TRBJ1-1; no clear D. The CDR3 is made up of 14 amino acids. The V gene's germline CDR1 is SGDLS and CDR2 YYNGEE. The germline V and J ends were trimmed by 1 base and 1 base, with 8 bases remaining between them.

This clonotype was counted between two and nine times. The chain uses TRBV4-3 and TRBJ2-1; weak D call: TRBD2 (5 bases). Trimming took off 1 base at V and 0 bases at J, with 10 bases between the two ends. This CDR3 is 16 amino acids long. Germline-derived CDR1 and CDR2 are LGHNA and YSLEER. In DNA, the CDR3 is TGCGCCAGCAGCCAAGCCGACTATAGCTCCTACAATGAGCAGTTCTTC. This encodes CASSQADYSSYNEQFF.

This chain connects TRBV5-5 to TRBJ2-7, with 12 bases aligning to TRBD2. The CDR3 loop spans 17 amino acids. Germline values: CDR1 SGHKS, CDR2 YYEKEE (reference sequence). V was pared by 4 bases and J by 3 bases, with 11 bases of the junction left unmatched. CDR3 nucleotides: TGTGCCAGCAGCCAGACTAGCGGGAGAGAGTTCTACTACGAGCAGTACTTC. Translating it yields CASSQTSGREFYYEQYF.

This clonotype was seen a handful of times. This chain joins TRBV30 and TRBJ2-3; unclear D gene. CDR1 is GTSNPN and CDR2 is SVGIG in the germline V gene (reference sequence). V lost 2 bases, J lost 4 bases, and 10 bases lay in between. CDR3 length equals 13 residues. CDR3 bases: TGTGCCTGGAGTCTTGTTGGCGCAGATACGCAGTATTTT. This encodes CAWSLVGADTQYF.

Only a few counts were recorded for this clonotype. The chain uses TRBV18 and TRBJ2-1, with TRBD1 matching over 7 bases. The CDR3 has 14 amino acids. J gave up 3 bases and V 7 bases, and 6 bases lay outside the gene matches. From germline, CDR1 is KGHSH and CDR2 LQKENI. This chain's CDR3 is CASLPGQSYNEQFF. CDR3 DNA: TGTGCCAGCTTGCCGGGACAGAGCTACAATGAGCAGTTCTTC.

This clonotype appeared a few times. The rearrangement joins TRBV20-1 to TRBJ2-7; TRBD2 matches 10 bases. Unmatched junction bases numbered 6, after V lost 3 bases and J lost 4 bases. The CDR3 extends over 14 amino acids. In germline, CDR1 is DFQATT, CDR2 SNEGSKA (reference sequence). The CDR3 is CSARRPTSGYEQYF. The CDR3 DNA sequence: TGCAGTGCTAGGCGCCCGACTAGCGGGTACGAGCAGTACTTC.

This clonotype was found many times. The chain carries TRBV20-1 and TRBJ2-7; 10 nucleotides align to TRBD2. Unmatched junction bases numbered 5, after V lost 2 bases and J lost 1 base. The CDR3 loop spans 15 amino acids. Germline V gene data show CDR1 as DFQATT and CDR2 as SNEGSKA (reference sequence). CDR3 bases: TGCAGTGCTAGAAATAGCGGGAGGACTTCCTACGAGCAGTACTTC. It is translated as CSARNSGRTSYEQYF.

The J gene is TRBJ1-5, the V gene TRBV6-2 or TRBV6-3; possible D gene TRBD1, 5 bases. The V end was cut by 5 bases, the J end by 6 bases, with 26 bases between. The V gene's germline CDR1 is MNHEY and CDR2 SVGEGT. There are 18 residues in the CDR3. CDR3: CASSVRQVRTYQGQPQHF. In DNA form, the CDR3 reads TGTGCCAGCAGTGTCCGTCAAGTAAGGACATACCAGGGTCAGCCCCAGCATTTT.

This clonotype was detected only a few times. This chain connects TRBV7-2 to TRBJ2-5, with D hard to call. Germline V lookup: CDR1 SGHTA, CDR2 FQGNSA. Trimming cost V 8 bases and J 7 bases, with 14 bases left between them. The length of the CDR3 is 12 residues. DNA of the CDR3: TGTGCCAGCTCCCCCCCTATCGGGACCCAGTACTTC. Protein: CASSPPIGTQYF.

The chain uses TRBV9 and TRBJ1-6; possibly TRBD1 for D (6 bases). CDR3 size: 14 residues. CDR1 SGDLS and CDR2 YYNGEE come from the germline V gene. V dropped 4 bases and J dropped 6 bases, with 11 bases sitting between them. The chain's CDR3 is CASSPGTLNSPLHF. CDR3 nucleotides: TGTGCCAGCAGCCCCGGGACACTTAATTCACCCCTCCACTTT.

The chain employs TRBV7-6 and TRBJ2-7; perhaps TRBD2 as D (9 bases). The CDR3 sequence is 16 residues long. The V and J ends lost 5 bases and 7 bases respectively, with 24 bases between them. Per the germline V gene, CDR1 is SGHVS and CDR2 is FNYEAQ. CDR3 sequence reads: CASSQGAGGGLKEQYF. The CDR3 DNA reads as TGTGCCAGCAGCCAGGGGGCGGGAGGGGGCCTTAAAGAGCAGTACTTC.

This clonotype was detected many times. The CDR3 region is CASSLEGDQPQHF. CDR3 nucleotides: TGTGCCAGCAGTTTAGAGGGGGATCAGCCCCAGCATTTT. The genes are TRBV12-3 or TRBV12-4 and TRBJ1-5, with D tentatively TRBD1 (6 bases). Trimming shortened V by 1 base and J by 5 bases, and 6 bases separated the two germline ends. CDR3 length: 13 residues.

This sequence joins TRBV7-8 and TRBJ2-7, with 9 bases fitting TRBD2. The CDR3 runs to 16 residues. J lost 2 bases, V lost 1 base, and 6 bases had no gene match. CDR1 and CDR2 from the germline V gene are SGHVS and FQNEAQ. The CDR3 region is CASSLEAGGPPYEQYF. Written as DNA, the CDR3 is TGTGCCAGCAGCTTAGAGGCGGGAGGGCCCCCCTACGAGCAGTACTTC.

The chain has TRBV6-2 or TRBV6-3 and TRBJ2-5; D possibly corresponds to TRBD2 (7 bases). The V and J ends lost 5 bases and 5 bases respectively, with 18 bases between them. The CDR3 covers 15 residues. CDR1 and CDR2 (germline): MNHEY, SVGEGT. CDR3 bases: TGTGCCAGCAGTCCCAGCGGGAAAGGGGGGGAGACCCAGTACTTC. It yields the protein CASSPSGKGGETQYF.